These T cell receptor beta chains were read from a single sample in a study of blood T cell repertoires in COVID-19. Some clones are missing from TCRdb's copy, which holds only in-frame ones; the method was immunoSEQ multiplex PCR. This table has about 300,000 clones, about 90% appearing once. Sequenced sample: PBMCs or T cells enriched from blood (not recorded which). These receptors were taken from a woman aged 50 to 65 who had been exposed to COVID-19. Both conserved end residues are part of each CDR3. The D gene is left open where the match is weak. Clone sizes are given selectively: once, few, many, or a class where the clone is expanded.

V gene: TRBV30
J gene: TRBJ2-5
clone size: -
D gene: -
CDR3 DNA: TGTGCCACCACCCGAGGAGAGACCCAGTACTTC
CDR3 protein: CATTRGETQYF

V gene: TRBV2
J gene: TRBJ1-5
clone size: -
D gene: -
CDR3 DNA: TGTGCCAGCAGAAGTTTGGACAGCTATAGCAATCAGCCCCAGCATTTT
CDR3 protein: CASRSLDSYSNQPQHF

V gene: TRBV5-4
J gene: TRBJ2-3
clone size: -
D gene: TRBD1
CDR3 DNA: TGTGCCAGCAGCACGGATCCCGGACAGGGTTCAGATACGCAGTATTTT
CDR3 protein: CASSTDPGQGSDTQYF

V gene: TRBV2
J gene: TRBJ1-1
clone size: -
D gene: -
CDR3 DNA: TGTGCCAGCATTGAAGAGCGGGCCGACGGGGCTTTCTTT
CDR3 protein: CASIEERADGAFF

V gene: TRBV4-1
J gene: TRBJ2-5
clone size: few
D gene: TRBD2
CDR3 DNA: TGCGCCAGCAGCCGCGGGGAGGGGATCCAAGAGACCCAGTACTTC
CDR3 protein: CASSRGEGIQETQYF

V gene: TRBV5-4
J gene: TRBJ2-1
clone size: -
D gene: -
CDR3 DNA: TGTGCCAGCAGCTTGTGGGCAGTGCGAGGGAATGAGCAGTTCTTC
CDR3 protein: CASSLWAVRGNEQFF

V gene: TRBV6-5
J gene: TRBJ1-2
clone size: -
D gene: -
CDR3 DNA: TGTGCCAGCAGTTACTCGATGGCGGCCTTGGTTGTTAACTACACCTTC
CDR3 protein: CASSYSMAALVVNYTF

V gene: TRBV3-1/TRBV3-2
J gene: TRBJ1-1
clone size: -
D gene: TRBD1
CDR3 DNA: TGTGCCAGCAGCCGGGACAGAGGAGCTTACACTGAAGCTTTCTTT
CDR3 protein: CASSRDRGAYTEAFF

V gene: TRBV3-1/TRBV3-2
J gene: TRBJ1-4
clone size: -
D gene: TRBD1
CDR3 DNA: TGTGCCAGCAGCCAAGGGGACAGAGCAACTAATGAAAAACTGTTTTTT
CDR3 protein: CASSQGDRATNEKLFF

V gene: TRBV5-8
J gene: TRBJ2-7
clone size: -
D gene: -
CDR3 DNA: TGTGCCAGCAGCTTGGGGACAGTTACCTACGAGCAGTACTTC
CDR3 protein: CASSLGTVTYEQYF

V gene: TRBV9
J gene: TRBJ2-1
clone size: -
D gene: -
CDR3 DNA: TGTGCCAGCAGCAAAGGAACAGGGAGCTCCTACAATGAGCAGTTCTTC
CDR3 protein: CASSKGTGSSYNEQFF

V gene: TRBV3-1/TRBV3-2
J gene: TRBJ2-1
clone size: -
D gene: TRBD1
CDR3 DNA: TGTGCCAGCAGCCAAGATCCAAAACTTCGGACAGGCGGGTGGAATGAGCAGTTCTTC
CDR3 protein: CASSQDPKLRTGGWNEQFF

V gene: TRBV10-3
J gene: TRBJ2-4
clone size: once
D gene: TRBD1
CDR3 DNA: TGTGCCATCAGTGACGAGACAGGGGCAAACATTCAGTACTTC
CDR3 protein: CAISDETGANIQYF

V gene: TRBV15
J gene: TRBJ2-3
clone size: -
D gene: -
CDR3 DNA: TGTGCCACCAGCAGACAGTCAGATACGCAGTATTTT
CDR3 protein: CATSRQSDTQYF

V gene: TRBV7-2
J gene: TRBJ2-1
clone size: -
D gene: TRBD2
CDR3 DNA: TGTGCCAGCAGCTTATATCGGGGGGGGATCGATGAGCAGTTCTTC
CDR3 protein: CASSLYRGGIDEQFF

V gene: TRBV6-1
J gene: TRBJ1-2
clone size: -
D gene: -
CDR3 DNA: TGTGCCAGCAGTGGAGCAGGGGTTGATGGCTACACCTTC
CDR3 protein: CASSGAGVDGYTF